These 25 T cell receptor beta chains were all obtained from the same sample, sequenced in a study of naive and memory T cell subsets. Overall study findings and caveats: Possibly reflecting memory cells re-expressing CD45RA, a few larger clonotypes occurred in naive repertoires, especially CD8.

No antigen is known for these receptors. Two oligonucleotides, mixed equimolar, formed the beta constant-region primer covering TRBC1 and TRBC2. The ligated cDNA underwent four PCR rounds using SP2 and nested alpha and beta constant-region primers. MiXCR, applied by TCRdb to the UMI-ligation and nested PCR reads, yields one record per CDR3 protein. The sample has tens of thousands of distinct CDR3 sequences; around 10% are singletons. The material sequenced was naive CD4+ T cells from blood. The receptors originated from a human donor in good health.

The chain employs TRBV20-1 and TRBJ2-3, with D perhaps TRBD2 (7 bases). CDR3 length: 14 amino acids. Trimming stripped 5 bases from V and 1 base from J, with 13 bases between. Germline V gene sequence: CDR1 DFQATT, CDR2 SNEGSKA (reference sequence). CDR3 nucleotides: TGCAGTGCTGTCCCGGGGGGCCGCACAGATACGCAGTATTTT. It is translated as CSAVPGGRTDTQYF.

V usage is TRBV6-6 and J usage is TRBJ2-1; 16 bases fit TRBD2. The ends lost 8 bases at V and 7 bases at J; junction bases unmatched: 8. Germline V gene lookup returns CDR1 MNHNY and CDR2 SVGAGI (reference sequence). The CDR3 has 16 residues. DNA of the CDR3: TGTGCCAGCCGCGGGACTAGCGGGGGGGCCAGTAATGAGCAGTTCTTC. It yields the protein CASRGTSGGASNEQFF.

This clonotype was picked up a small number of times. V and J are TRBV5-1 and TRBJ2-1; possibly TRBD2 for D (5 bases). This CDR3 spans 14 amino acids. In germline, CDR1 is SGHRS, CDR2 YFSETQ. The germline V and J ends were trimmed by 0 bases and 7 bases, with 11 bases remaining between them. The CDR3 sequence is CASSLGSSLNEQFF. The DNA for the CDR3 is TGCGCCAGCAGCTTGGGATCTAGCTTGAATGAGCAGTTCTTC.

The chain employs TRBV20-1 and TRBJ1-1; D is undetermined. The V end lost 0 bases, the J end lost 0 bases, and 8 bases lay between the germline ends. Germline V lookup: CDR1 DFQATT, CDR2 SNEGSKA (reference sequence). There are 14 residues in the CDR3. CDR3 sequence reads: CSARDLYVNTEAFF. The CDR3 nucleotides read TGCAGTGCTAGAGATTTGTACGTGAACACTGAAGCTTTCTTT.

This sequence joins TRBV7-9 and TRBJ2-2, with D hard to call. The ends were cut back, 4 bases at V and 3 bases at J, with 6 bases in the middle. Looked up from germline, CDR1 is SEHNR and CDR2 is FQNEAQ (reference sequence). The length of the CDR3 is 13 residues. The CDR3 reads CASSSDHTGELFF. The CDR3 bases are TGTGCCAGCAGCTCCGATCACACCGGGGAGCTGTTTTTT.

The chain carries TRBV20-1 and TRBJ2-5; 7 bases align to TRBD2. Germline V gene sequence: CDR1 DFQATT, CDR2 SNEGSKA (reference sequence). V trimming: 0 bases; J trimming: 4 bases; junction bases outside the gene matches: 8. This CDR3 is 15 amino acids long. The CDR3 DNA reads as TGCAGTGCTAGAGAGTCAGCGGGAAACGTAGAGACCCAGTACTTC. It yields the protein CSARESAGNVETQYF.

The chain carries TRBV7-2 and TRBJ2-7; 12 nucleotides agree with TRBD2. Germline V gene data show CDR1 as SGHTA and CDR2 as FQGNSA. V dropped 5 bases and J dropped 3; count of bases not matched to a gene: 5. This CDR3 spans 15 amino acids. In nucleotides, the CDR3 is TGTGCCAGCAGCATCGGGACTAGCGGGCACTACGAGCAGTACTTC. Its protein product is CASSIGTSGHYEQYF.

This clonotype was recorded at least ten times. CDR3 sequence reads: CATSASGTKLPYEQYF. CDR3 sequence (DNA): TGTGCCACCAGTGCGTCGGGGACAAAACTTCCCTACGAGCAGTACTTC. The genes are TRBV24-1 and TRBJ2-7; perhaps TRBD1 as D (6 bases). Germline values: CDR1 KGHDR, CDR2 SFDVKD. Trimming took off 5 bases at V and 2 bases at J, with 18 bases between the two ends. There are 16 residues in the CDR3.

This clonotype has just a few counts. The CDR3 nucleotides read TGTGCCAGCAGCTCATCCGGGACTAGCGTAGGGGAGCAGTTCTTC. Its translation: CASSSSGTSVGEQFF. The V gene is TRBV7-6, the J gene TRBJ2-1, with TRBD2 matching over 10 bases. V lost 4 bases to trimming and J lost 10 bases; unmatched junction nucleotides: 10. In germline, CDR1 is SGHVS, CDR2 FNYEAQ. The CDR3 consists of 15 residues.

This clonotype came up a few times. This CDR3 is CSARASMTSGGAELGTQYF. The CDR3 coding sequence is TGCAGTGCTAGAGCCTCCATGACTAGCGGGGGGGCCGAGTTAGGTACGCAGTATTTT. The genes are TRBV20-1 and TRBJ2-3; TRBD2 matches 14 bases. The CDR3 length is 19 residues. CDR1 is DFQATT, CDR2 SNEGSKA, per germline (reference sequence). After removal of 1 base from V and 8 bases from J, the junction contained 17 bases not matched to a gene.

The chain links TRBV30 to TRBJ1-2; D is possibly TRBD1 (5 bases). V lost 3 bases and J 8 bases, leaving 13 bases between the germline ends. The germline CDR1 and CDR2 sequences are GTSNPN and SVGIG (reference sequence). The CDR3 is made up of 12 amino acids. The CDR3 loop reads CAWSVNRSGYTF. The CDR3 DNA reads as TGTGCCTGGAGCGTTAACAGGTCCGGCTACACCTTC.

The chain carries TRBV24-1 and TRBJ1-5; D is undetermined. The CDR3 length is 13 residues. Germline loops: CDR1 KGHDR, CDR2 SFDVKD. Trimming took 4 bases from V and 6 from J, leaving 9 bases between them. As DNA, the CDR3 is TGTGCCACCAGTGAGAGAGGGAGTCAGCCCCAGCATTTT. Protein: CATSERGSQPQHF.

The chain combines TRBV20-1 with TRBJ1-5; D uncertain. The V gene lost 0 bases and the J gene lost 7 bases, with 13 bases spanning the gap. The CDR3 consists of 14 residues. Germline V lookup: CDR1 DFQATT, CDR2 SNEGSKA (reference sequence). DNA for the CDR3: TGCAGTGCTAGAGATCTGAATGAGGGACAGCCCCAGCATTTT. As protein: CSARDLNEGQPQHF.

The J gene is TRBJ2-1, the V gene TRBV6-2 or TRBV6-3, with D perhaps matching TRBD1 (6 bases). This CDR3 has 14 amino acids. V was clipped by 6 bases and J by 9 bases, with 18 bases between them. Germline CDR1 and CDR2: MNHEY and SVGEGT. The CDR3 protein is CASSSNLQGIEQFF. The CDR3 DNA sequence: TGTGCCAGCAGCTCAAATCTACAGGGAATTGAGCAGTTCTTC.

This clonotype was seen many times. The rearrangement links TRBV7-2 to TRBJ1-4, with D maybe TRBD1 (6 bases). V lost 4 bases to trimming and J lost 12 bases, with 15 bases between them. Germline assignment: CDR1 SGHTA and CDR2 FQGNSA. The CDR3 consists of 13 residues. This CDR3 is CASSSQPGQQLFF. The CDR3 DNA sequence: TGTGCCAGCAGCTCCCAGCCGGGACAACAACTGTTTTTT.

This clonotype was counted between two and nine times. V and J are TRBV25-1 and TRBJ2-4; no clear D. Germline CDR1 and CDR2: MGHDK and SYGVNS. Trimming left V 4 bases short and J 0 bases short, with 10 bases between. The CDR3 is 15 amino acids. CDR3 nucleotides: TGTGCCAGCAGTGCGAGCACGCTAGCCAAAAACATTCAGTACTTC. This sequence encodes CASSASTLAKNIQYF.

The V and J genes are TRBV5-1 and TRBJ2-1; 8 bases match TRBD2. The CDR3 spans 14 residues. The V gene's germline CDR1 is SGHRS and CDR2 YFSETQ. V lost 8 bases and J lost 6; bases outside the gene matches: 10. The CDR3 nucleotides are TGCGCCAGTGCCGTGAGCGGGGGACTCAATGAGCAGTTCTTC. Its protein is CASAVSGGLNEQFF.

This clonotype appeared a few times. The CDR3 region has the DNA TGTGCCAGTAGGACAGGGGGGGCAGGTGAGACCCAGTACTTC. It encodes CASRTGGAGETQYF. V usage is TRBV19 and J usage is TRBJ2-5; TRBD1 matches 9 bases. Germline CDR1 LNHDA, CDR2 SQIVND (reference sequence). The CDR3 totals 14 residues. The junction had 7 bases not matched to a gene; V was cut back by 6 bases and J by 5 bases.

This clonotype was observed a few times. The genes are TRBV9 and TRBJ2-1, with D possibly TRBD2 on 6 matching bases. The CDR3 consists of 15 residues. V dropped 4 bases and J dropped 4 bases, with 15 bases sitting between them. Germline V lookup: CDR1 SGDLS, CDR2 YYNGEE. The CDR3 bases are TGTGCCAGCAGCACCCCGGGGGTTCATTACAATGAGCAGTTCTTC. Residues: CASSTPGVHYNEQFF.

The V and J genes are TRBV14 and TRBJ1-1, with unresolved D. This CDR3 region has 12 residues. Trimming shortened V by 4 bases and J by 2 bases, and 5 bases separated the two germline ends. CDR1 and CDR2 from the germline V gene are SGHDN and FVKESK. CDR3 DNA: TGTGCCAGCAGCCTCATTAACACTGAAGCTTTCTTT. It yields the protein CASSLINTEAFF.

This clonotype was counted at least ten times. The rearrangement links TRBV24-1 to TRBJ2-2; D may be TRBD1 or TRBD2 (5 bases each). From germline, CDR1 is KGHDR and CDR2 SFDVKD. The length of the CDR3 is 16 residues. V lost 3 bases and J 7 bases, leaving 17 bases between the germline ends. This chain's CDR3 is CATSDPGRTINGELFF. The CDR3 coding sequence is TGTGCCACCAGTGATCCGGGACGGACCATAAACGGGGAGCTGTTTTTT.

This clonotype has at least ten counts. The chain is built from TRBV11-3 and TRBJ1-2, with a weak D call TRBD1 (6 bases). Germline V gene lookup returns CDR1 SGHNT and CDR2 YENEEA. The CDR3 covers 13 residues. With 5 bases removed from V and 2 bases from J, the gap between germline ends came to 9 bases. The CDR3 spells CASSHGQNYGYTF. The CDR3 nucleotides read TGTGCCAGCAGCCATGGACAGAACTATGGCTACACCTTC.

The chain's CDR3 is CASRVTSGTDTQYF. In DNA form, the CDR3 reads TGCGCCAGCAGGGTAACTAGCGGCACAGATACGCAGTATTTT. This rearrangement joins TRBV5-1 to TRBJ2-3; 7 nucleotides align to TRBD2. The CDR3 is 14 residues long. Germline CDR1 reads SGHRS; CDR2 reads YFSETQ. J gave up 1 base and V 5 bases, and 4 bases lay outside the gene matches.

The sample holds many counts of this clonotype. This chain links TRBV20-1 with TRBJ1-1; D not certain. Germline V gene lookup returns CDR1 DFQATT and CDR2 SNEGSKA (reference sequence). This CDR3 region has 11 residues. Between the trimmed V and J ends, which lost 6 bases and 1 base, there was a span of 6 bases. For the CDR3, the DNA is TGCAGTGCGAGGAAGAACACTGAAGCTTTCTTT. Amino acids: CSARKNTEAFF.

This clonotype appeared many times. This chain links TRBV29-1 with TRBJ2-7; D is unclear. The CDR3 loop spans 11 amino acids. The V and J ends lost 4 bases and 3 bases respectively, with 7 bases between them. The germline gives CDR1 SQVTM, CDR2 ANQGSEA. The DNA for the CDR3 is TGCAGCGTTGTCGGCAGCTACGAGCAGTACTTC. Amino acid sequence: CSVVGSYEQYF.